This T cell receptor beta chain was sequenced for a study of blood T cell repertoires in COVID-19 (dated by TCRdb to 2020 to 2022). Looking at the study overall: The collaborator samples originated in the United States, Italy and Spain and spanned the acute and convalescent phases of COVID-19. The material from the prospective study consisted of cDNA or gDNA derived from T cells, B-cell-depleted T cells, or PBMCs. Subjects who had been exposed to COVID-19, were actively infected with it, or had recovered from it provided the deeply sampled blood TCRbeta repertoires that made up the dataset. The repertoires were released in a freely available public database intended as a resource for research on the immune response to SARS-CoV-2. The samples were drawn from the first 160 participants of the ongoing ImmuneRACE study and from 1,254 subjects provided by 6 global collaborators. A de-identified subject ID, COVID-19 status, age in years and sex were almost always included in the sample metadata. HLA class I and class II types, where available, came from metadata supplied by the sample provider rather than from assay-based typing. What the research found in general, with its limitations: The quantity of clinical and demographic metadata differed by source and by participant and was supplied without curation.

The collaborating institutions used their own protocols to collect whole blood in K2EDTA tubes. Collaborator samples were shipped for TCRbeta analysis as frozen whole blood, isolated PBMCs, or DNA extracted from either sample type. The immunoSEQ Assay, a bias-controlled multiplex PCR, was used to amplify TCRbeta CDR3 regions from genomic DNA. The paper's data handling went like this. The number of nucleated cells in each sample was estimated by amplification of reference gene primers within the assay. To quantify the absolute abundance of each unique TCRbeta CDR3 rearrangement, sequence reads were collapsed and filtered. For each sample, productive Simpson clonality was calculated as the square root of Simpson's diversity index across productive rearrangements. Sourced from immuneACCESS, this table was stored by TCRdb with only in-frame sequences that have V and J called. A share of the clones is absent; for the studies checked, an unresolved V gene accounts for under half, and the remainder has no known explanation. The V and J calls and clone size are taken from that table; D and trimming were inferred from the DNA. Counted in this sample were fewer than 110,000 clones; about 90% of them appeared once. Jointly, the top ten make up under 5.5% of the sample.

The germline V gene provides CDR1 LGHNA and CDR2 YSLEER. V is clipped by 1 base and J by 4 bases, and the sequence between their germline boundaries is 25 bases long. CDR3 length: 19 amino acids, cysteine to phenylalanine. Only the CDR3 part of the read is kept: 57 bases, read in frame from the first base. As regards this clone: The clone's antigen remains unknown. No per-base quality is available; no much larger clone lies one base away.

The chain employs TRBV4-3 and TRBJ2-5; D gene: possibly TRBD2, on 7 matching bases. The material sequenced was peripheral blood. The receptor was isolated from a man between 35 and 55 years old with active or convalescent COVID-19. The CDR3 reads as follows: CASSQVMGGSREWGETQYF. In nucleotides, the sequence is TGCGCCAGCAGCCAAGTGATGGGGGGCTCGCGGGAGTGGGGAGAGACCCAGTACTTC.